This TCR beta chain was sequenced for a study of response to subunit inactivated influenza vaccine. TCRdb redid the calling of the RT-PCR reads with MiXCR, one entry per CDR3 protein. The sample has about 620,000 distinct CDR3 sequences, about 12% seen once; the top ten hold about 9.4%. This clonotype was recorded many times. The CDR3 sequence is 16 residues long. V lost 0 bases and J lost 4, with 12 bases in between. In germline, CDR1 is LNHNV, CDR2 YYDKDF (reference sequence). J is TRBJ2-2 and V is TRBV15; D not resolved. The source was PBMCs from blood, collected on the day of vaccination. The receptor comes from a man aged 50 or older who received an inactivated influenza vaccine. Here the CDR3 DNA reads TGTGCCACCAGCAGAGACAGGATAGCTTCCACCGGGGAGCTGTTTTTT. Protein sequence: CATSRDRIASTGELFF. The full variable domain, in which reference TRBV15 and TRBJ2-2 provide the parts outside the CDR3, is DAMVIQNPRYQVTQFGKPVTLSCSQTLNHNVMYWYQQKSSQAPKLLFHYYDKDFNNEADTPDNFQSRRPNTSFCFLDIRSPGLGDTAMYLCATSRDRIASTGELFFGEGSRLTVL.